A single sample is the source of the 2 T cell receptor beta chains below, sequenced in a study of OX40 agonist ivuxolimab in advanced cancers. Assay used: immunoSEQ multiplex PCR; TCRdb lists only in-frame clones, some missing. The sample lists 61,000 or so clones, roughly 80% occurring once. This specimen consisted of CD4+ or CD8+ T cells sorted from blood, obtained in a trial of the OX40 agonist ivuxolimab. The receptors were sampled from an adult with an advanced solid tumor such as melanoma, head and neck, liver or kidney cancer.

This clone appeared once. The chain is built from TRBV7-3 and TRBJ2-2; TRBD1 agrees at 9 bases. Losses at the gene ends were 5 bases for V and 6 bases for J; bases not matched to a gene: 7. CDR1 and CDR2 from the germline V gene are SGHTA and FQGTGA. The length of the CDR3 is 15 residues. CDR3 in amino acids: CASSQQGAGAGELFF. CDR3 in DNA: TGTGCCAGCAGCCAACAGGGGGCTGGGGCCGGGGAGCTGTTTTTT.

The CDR3 region has the DNA TGTGCCAGCAGCCTGGTGACAGGGTCAGGCAAAAACATTCAGTACTTC. It codes for CASSLVTGSGKNIQYF. The chain combines TRBV7-9 with TRBJ2-4; 7 bases fit TRBD1. This CDR3 contains 16 residues. CDR1 is SEHNR and CDR2 is FQNEAQ in the germline V gene (reference sequence). V was pared by 5 bases and J by 3 bases, with 10 bases of the junction left unmatched.